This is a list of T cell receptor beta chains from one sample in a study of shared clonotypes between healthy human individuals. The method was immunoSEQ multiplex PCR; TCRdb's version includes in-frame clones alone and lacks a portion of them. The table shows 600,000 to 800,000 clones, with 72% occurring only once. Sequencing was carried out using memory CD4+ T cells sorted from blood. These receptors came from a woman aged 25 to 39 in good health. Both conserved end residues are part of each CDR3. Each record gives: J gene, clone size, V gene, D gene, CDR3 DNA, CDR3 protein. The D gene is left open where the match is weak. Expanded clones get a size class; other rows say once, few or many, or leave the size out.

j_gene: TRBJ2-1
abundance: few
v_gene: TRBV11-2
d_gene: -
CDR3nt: TGTGCCAGCAGCACGGGACTCTACAATGAGCAGTTCTTC
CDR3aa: CASSTGLYNEQFF

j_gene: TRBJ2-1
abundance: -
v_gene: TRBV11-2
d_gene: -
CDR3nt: TGTGCCAGCAGCACCTGGGCGGCTGGGAATGAGCAGTTCTTC
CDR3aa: CASSTWAAGNEQFF

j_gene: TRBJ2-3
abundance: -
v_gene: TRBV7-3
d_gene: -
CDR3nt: TGTGCCAGCAGCTTATCAGGAATAGATACGCAGTATTTT
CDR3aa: CASSLSGIDTQYF

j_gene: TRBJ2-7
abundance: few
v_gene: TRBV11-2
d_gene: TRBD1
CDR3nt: TGTGCCAGCAGTAATGACAGGGGGTCCTACGAGCAGTACTTC
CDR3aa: CASSNDRGSYEQYF

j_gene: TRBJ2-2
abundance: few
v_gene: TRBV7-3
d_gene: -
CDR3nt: TGTGCCAGCAGCTTATCTCGGGTTAACACCGGGGAGCTGTTTTTT
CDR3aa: CASSLSRVNTGELFF

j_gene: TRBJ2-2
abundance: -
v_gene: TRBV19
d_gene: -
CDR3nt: TGTGCCAGTAGTAGTCGGGGCACCGGGGAGCTGTTTTTT
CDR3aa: CASSSRGTGELFF

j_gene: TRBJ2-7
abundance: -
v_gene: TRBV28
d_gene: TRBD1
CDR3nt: TGTGCCAGTTTAGCCCAGGGGGCTCCTTCCTACGAGCAGTACTTC
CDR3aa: CASLAQGAPSYEQYF

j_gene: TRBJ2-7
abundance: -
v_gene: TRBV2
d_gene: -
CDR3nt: TGTGCCAGCAGTGTTGGTAGTTGGTACGAGCAGTACTTC
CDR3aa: CASSVGSWYEQYF

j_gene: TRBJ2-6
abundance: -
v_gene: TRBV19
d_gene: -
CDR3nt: TGTGCCACTAAGAGCTCTGGGGCCAACGTCCTGACTTTC
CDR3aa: CATKSSGANVLTF

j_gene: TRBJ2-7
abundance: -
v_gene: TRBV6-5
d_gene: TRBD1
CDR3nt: TGTGCCAGCAGTTACTCGATACAGGGGGCGAAAGAGCAGTACTTC
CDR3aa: CASSYSIQGAKEQYF

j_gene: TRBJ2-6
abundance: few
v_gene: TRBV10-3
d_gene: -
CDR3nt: TGTGCCACAAGCTCTGGGGCCAACGTCCTGACTTTC
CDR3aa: CATSSGANVLTF

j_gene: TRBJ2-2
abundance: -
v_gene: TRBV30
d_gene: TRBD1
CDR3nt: TGTGCCTCCCGGGACAGTCCCGGGGAGCTGTTTTTT
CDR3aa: CASRDSPGELFF

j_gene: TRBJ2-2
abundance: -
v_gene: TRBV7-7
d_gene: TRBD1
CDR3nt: TGTGCCAGCAGCTTAGCTAAAGGACAGGGATACACCGGGGAGCTGTTTTTT
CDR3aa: CASSLAKGQGYTGELFF

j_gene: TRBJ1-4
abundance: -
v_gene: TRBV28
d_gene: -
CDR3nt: TGTGCCAGCAGGGACACCTGGAAACTGTTTTTT
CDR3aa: CASRDTWKLFF